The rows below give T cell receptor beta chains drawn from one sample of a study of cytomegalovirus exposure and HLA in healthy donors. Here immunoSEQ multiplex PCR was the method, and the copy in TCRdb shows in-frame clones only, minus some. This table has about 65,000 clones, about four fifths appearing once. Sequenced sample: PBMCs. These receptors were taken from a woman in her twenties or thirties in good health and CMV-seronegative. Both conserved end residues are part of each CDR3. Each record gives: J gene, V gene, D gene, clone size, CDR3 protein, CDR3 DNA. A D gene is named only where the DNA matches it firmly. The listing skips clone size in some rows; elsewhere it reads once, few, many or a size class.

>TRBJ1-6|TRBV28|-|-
CASSFPGDSTPLHF
TGTGCCAGCAGTTTCCCTGGTGACTCGACACCCCTCCACTTT
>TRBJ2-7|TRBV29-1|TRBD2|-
CSVELRQRGVYEQYF
TGCAGCGTTGAATTGAGACAGCGGGGGGTTTACGAGCAGTACTTC
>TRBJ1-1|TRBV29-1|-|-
CSPTSMNTEAFF
TGCAGCCCAACATCGATGAACACTGAAGCTTTCTTT
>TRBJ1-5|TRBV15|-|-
CATSTDGGMGQPQHF
TGTGCCACCAGCACAGACGGGGGGATGGGGCAGCCCCAGCATTTT
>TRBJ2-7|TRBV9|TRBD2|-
CASSVGLGEGYEQYF
TGTGCCAGCAGCGTAGGCCTAGGGGAGGGTTACGAGCAGTACTTC
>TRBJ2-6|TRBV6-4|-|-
CASSDTEGVSGANVLTF
TGTGCCAGCAGTGACACAGAAGGGGTCTCTGGGGCCAACGTCCTGACTTTC
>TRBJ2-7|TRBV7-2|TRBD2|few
CASSSGLASAYEQYF
TGTGCCAGCAGCTCCGGACTAGCGTCCGCCTACGAGCAGTACTTC
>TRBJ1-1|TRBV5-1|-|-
CASSLGQGITEAFF
TGCGCCAGCAGCTTGGGTCAGGGGATCACTGAAGCTTTCTTT
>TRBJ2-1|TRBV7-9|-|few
CASSLGAGTPYNEQFF
TGTGCCAGCAGCTTAGGCGCGGGGACTCCTTACAATGAGCAGTTCTTC
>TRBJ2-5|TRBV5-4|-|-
CASSLGGAGPQETQYF
TGTGCCAGCAGCTTGGGTGGGGCGGGACCCCAAGAGACCCAGTACTTC
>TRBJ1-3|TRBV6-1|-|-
CASSEAGAPGNTIYF
TGTGCCAGCAGTGAAGCGGGGGCTCCCGGAAACACCATATATTTT
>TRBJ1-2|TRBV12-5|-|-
CASGIRSGRLVYGYTF
TGTGCTAGTGGTATACGCTCGGGGAGATTGGTCTATGGCTACACCTTC
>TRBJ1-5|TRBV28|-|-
CASSTDPQPQHF
TGTGCCAGCAGCACAGATCCTCAGCCCCAGCATTTT
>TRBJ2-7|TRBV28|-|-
CASSLTPYYEQYF
TGTGCCAGCAGTTTGACACCTTATTACGAGCAGTACTTC
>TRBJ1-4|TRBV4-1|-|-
CASSQGRATNEKLFF
TGCGCCAGCAGCCAAGGCCGAGCAACTAATGAAAAACTGTTTTTT
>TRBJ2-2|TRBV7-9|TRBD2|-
CASSSIISGSFTGELFF
TGTGCCAGCAGCTCCATTATCAGCGGGAGCTTCACCGGGGAGCTGTTTTTT